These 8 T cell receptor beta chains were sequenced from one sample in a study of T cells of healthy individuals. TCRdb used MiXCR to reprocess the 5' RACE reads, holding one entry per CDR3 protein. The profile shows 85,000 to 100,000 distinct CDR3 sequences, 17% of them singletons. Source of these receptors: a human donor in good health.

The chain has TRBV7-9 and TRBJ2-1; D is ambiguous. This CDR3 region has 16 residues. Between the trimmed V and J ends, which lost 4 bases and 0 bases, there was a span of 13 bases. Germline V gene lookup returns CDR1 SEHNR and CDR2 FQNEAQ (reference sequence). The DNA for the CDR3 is TGTGCCAGCAGCTCCGACATCTCCAGCTCCTACAATGAGCAGTTCTTC. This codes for CASSSDISSSYNEQFF.

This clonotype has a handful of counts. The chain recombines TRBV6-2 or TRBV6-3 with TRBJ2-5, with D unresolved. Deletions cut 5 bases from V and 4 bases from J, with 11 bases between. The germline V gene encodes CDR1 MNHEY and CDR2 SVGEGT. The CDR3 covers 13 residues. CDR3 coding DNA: TGTGCCAGCAGTCCTCGCGCAGGAGAGACCCAGTACTTC. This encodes CASSPRAGETQYF.

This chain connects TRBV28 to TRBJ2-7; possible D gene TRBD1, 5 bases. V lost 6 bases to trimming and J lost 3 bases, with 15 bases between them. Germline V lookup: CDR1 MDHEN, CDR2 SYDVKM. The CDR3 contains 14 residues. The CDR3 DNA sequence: TGTGCCAGCAGGGGTAGACAGTTGAACTACGAGCAGTACTTC. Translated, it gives CASRGRQLNYEQYF.

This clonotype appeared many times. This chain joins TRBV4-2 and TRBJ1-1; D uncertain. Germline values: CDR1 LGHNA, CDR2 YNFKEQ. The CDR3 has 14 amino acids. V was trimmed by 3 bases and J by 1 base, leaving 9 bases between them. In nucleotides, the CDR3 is TGTGCCAGCAGCCAGAAGACGGGGAACACTGAAGCTTTCTTT. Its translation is CASSQKTGNTEAFF.

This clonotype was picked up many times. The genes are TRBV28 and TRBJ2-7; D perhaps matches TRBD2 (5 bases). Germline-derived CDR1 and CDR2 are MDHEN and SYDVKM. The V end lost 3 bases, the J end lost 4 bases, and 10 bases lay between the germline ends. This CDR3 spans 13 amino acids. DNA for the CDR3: TGTGCCAGCAGTTTGTCTGAGGGTTACGAGCAGTACTTC. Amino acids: CASSLSEGYEQYF.

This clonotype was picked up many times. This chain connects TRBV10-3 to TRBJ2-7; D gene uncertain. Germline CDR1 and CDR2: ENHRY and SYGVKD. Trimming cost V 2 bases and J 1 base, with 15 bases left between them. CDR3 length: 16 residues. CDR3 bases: TGTGCCATCAGTGAGACCTCTCTAGGGCTATCCTACGAGCAGTACTTC. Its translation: CAISETSLGLSYEQYF.

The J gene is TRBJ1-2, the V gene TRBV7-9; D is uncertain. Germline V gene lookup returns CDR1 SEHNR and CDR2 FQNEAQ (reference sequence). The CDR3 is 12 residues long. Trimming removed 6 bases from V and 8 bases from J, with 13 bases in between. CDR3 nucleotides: TGTGCCAGCAGGTTGTCTGGTCTGGGCTACACCTTC. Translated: CASRLSGLGYTF.

The CDR3 bases are TGTGCCAGCAGTTCCCCTTCTGGGTCAGCCGGAGCCCAGTACTTC. Residues: CASSSPSGSAGAQYF. This rearrangement joins TRBV6-2 or TRBV6-3 to TRBJ2-5; D gene ambiguous. The CDR3 is 15 amino acids. Trimming stripped 4 bases from V and 9 bases from J, with 21 bases between. Per germline, CDR1 MNHEY and CDR2 SVGEGT.